These 17 T cell receptor beta chains came from one sample sequenced in a study of T cell repertoires in cytomegalovirus infection. In TCRdb, the reads were re-called with MiXCR into one record per CDR3 protein. Among 700,000 to 900,000 distinct CDR3 sequences, about 27% were seen once, and the ten largest hold around 13%. No antigen has been assigned to these receptors. The specimen was cultured CD8+ T cells from PBMCs, collected from culture after CMV antigen stimulation. Receptors originate from a human donor in good health (CMV status not recorded). Some clones in this sample may be carry-over from other donors' samples.

The genes are TRBV2 and TRBJ2-5; a possible D gene is TRBD2 (5 bases). V dropped 3 bases and J dropped 2 bases, with 10 bases sitting between them. Germline V gives CDR1 SNHLY, CDR2 FYNNEI. There are 14 residues in the CDR3. CDR3 nucleotides: TGTGCCAGCAGTGAGGAGGTGCGACAAGAGACCCAGTACTTC. Amino acid sequence: CASSEEVRQETQYF.

The chain joins TRBV6-1 to TRBJ1-4; maybe TRBD1 (6 bases). Germline assignment: CDR1 MNHNS and CDR2 SASEGT. The CDR3 spans 14 residues. Trimming shortened V by 4 bases and J by 8 bases, and 14 bases separated the two germline ends. The CDR3 DNA follows: TGTGCCAGCAGTGGGGACACAAGCCCCGAAAAACTGTTTTTT. Protein product: CASSGDTSPEKLFF.

The rearrangement uses TRBV7-9 and TRBJ1-1; the D gene is possibly TRBD1 (6 bases). Trimming cost V 3 bases and J 6 bases, with 26 bases left between them. Germline loops: CDR1 SEHNR, CDR2 FQNEAQ (reference sequence). The CDR3 length is 18 residues. CDR3 residues: CASSLEQGHRGKLSEAFF. CDR3 sequence (DNA): TGTGCCAGCAGCTTGGAGCAGGGACATAGAGGAAAACTGTCTGAAGCTTTCTTT.

This clonotype was counted between two and nine times. The rearrangement uses TRBV6-2 or TRBV6-3 and TRBJ2-3, with D possibly matching TRBD1 (6 bases). Trimming pared 2 bases from V and 0 bases from J, leaving 12 bases between. Germline loops: CDR1 MNHEY, CDR2 SVGEGT. There are 16 residues in the CDR3. For the CDR3, the DNA is TGTGCCAGCAGTTACGGAAGGGGGTTAAGCACAGATACGCAGTATTTT. Its translation: CASSYGRGLSTDTQYF.

This clonotype occurred many times. The CDR3 is CASTTREGPPLLGSYGYTF. The DNA for the CDR3 is TGTGCCAGTACCACGAGGGAGGGACCGCCACTGCTAGGCTCCTATGGCTACACCTTC. This chain joins TRBV19 and TRBJ1-2; D perhaps matches TRBD1 (5 bases). CDR1 is LNHDA and CDR2 is SQIVND in the germline V gene (reference sequence). V was pared by 7 bases and J by 4 bases, with 31 bases between. The CDR3 length is 19 residues.

This clonotype has more than one count but fewer than ten. The chain joins TRBV4-1 to TRBJ2-2; TRBD2 aligns across 11 bases. Germline CDR1 MGHRA, CDR2 YSYEKL. The CDR3 sequence is 16 residues long. Trimming took 5 bases from V and 4 from J; bases not matched to a gene: 6. CDR3 coding DNA: TGCGCCAGCAGCTCCAGACTAGCGGGGAGCACCGGGGAGCTGTTTTTT. Translated: CASSSRLAGSTGELFF.

There are a few counts of this clonotype. This chain uses TRBV7-8 with TRBJ1-3; a possible D gene is TRBD1 (6 bases). Trimming cost V 5 bases and J 1 base, with 15 bases left between them. CDR1 and CDR2 (germline): SGHVS, FQNEAQ. The CDR3 has 16 residues. DNA for the CDR3: TGTGCCAGCAGCACTTTGGACAGAACTTCTGGAAACACCATATATTTT. Translating gives CASSTLDRTSGNTIYF.

This rearrangement joins TRBV27 to TRBJ2-5; D may be TRBD1 or TRBD2 (5 bases each). Deletions cut 4 bases from V and 1 base from J, with 7 bases between. There are 13 residues in the CDR3. In germline, CDR1 is MNHEY, CDR2 SMNVEV (reference sequence). The CDR3 coding sequence is TGTGCCAGCAGTTGGGGGTCCCAAGAGACCCAGTACTTC. This encodes CASSWGSQETQYF.

This chain links TRBV15 with TRBJ1-4; no definite D call. This CDR3 is 14 amino acids long. Germline V gene sequence: CDR1 LNHNV, CDR2 YYDKDF (reference sequence). Trimming stripped 2 bases from V and 8 bases from J, with 12 bases between. In DNA form, the CDR3 reads TGTGCCACCAGCAGACAAATAAATGGGGAAAAACTGTTTTTT. Translation gives CATSRQINGEKLFF. The whole variable domain, remainder taken from reference TRBV15 and TRBJ1-4, is DAMVIQNPRYQVTQFGKPVTLSCSQTLNHNVMYWYQQKSSQAPKLLFHYYDKDFNNEADTPDNFQSRRPNTSFCFLDIRSPGLGDTAMYLCATSRQINGEKLFFGSGTQLSVL.

V usage is TRBV20-1 and J usage is TRBJ2-7; TRBD1 agrees at 11 bases. The CDR3 sequence is 14 residues long. Germline assignment: CDR1 DFQATT and CDR2 SNEGSKA (reference sequence). Germline trimming cut 2 bases from V and 6 bases from J; bases unmatched to any gene: 6. CDR3 region: CSARSRTGGAEQYV. The CDR3 nucleotides read TGCAGTGCTAGATCCAGGACAGGGGGCGCCGAGCAGTACGTC.

This chain links TRBV10-2 with TRBJ1-1, with D unresolved. This CDR3 is 14 amino acids long. Germline V lookup: CDR1 WSHSY, CDR2 SAAADI. V was trimmed by 6 bases and J by 4 bases, leaving 15 bases between them. The DNA of the CDR3 is TGCGCCAGCAGGACATCATCTAAAGGCACTGAAGCTTTCTTT. Encoded protein: CASRTSSKGTEAFF.

The genes are TRBV24-1 and TRBJ2-3; no firm D call. In germline, CDR1 is KGHDR, CDR2 SFDVKD. Between the trimmed V and J ends, which lost 4 bases and 0 bases, there was a span of 16 bases. The CDR3 is made up of 17 amino acids. The CDR3: CATSEGFSALSTDTQYF. CDR3 bases: TGTGCCACCAGTGAGGGATTTTCGGCCCTTAGCACAGATACGCAGTATTTT.

V usage is TRBV29-1 and J usage is TRBJ1-2; D is perhaps TRBD1 (5 bases). This CDR3 has 12 amino acids. Trimming pared 3 bases from V and 4 bases from J, leaving 9 bases between. Germline CDR1 reads SQVTM; CDR2 reads ANQGSEA. Here the CDR3 reads CSVEGGFYGYTF. DNA for the CDR3: TGCAGCGTTGAGGGGGGGTTCTATGGCTACACCTTC.

This clonotype was seen many times. The V and J genes are TRBV7-2 and TRBJ2-7; maybe TRBD2 (6 bases). Germline V gives CDR1 SGHTA, CDR2 FQGNSA. This CDR3 is built from 13 residues. V lost 2 bases and J lost 4, with 9 bases in between. The DNA of the CDR3 is TGTGCCAGCAGCTTAAATGCGGGGTACGAGCAGTACGTC. Translation: CASSLNAGYEQYV.

DNA for the CDR3: TGTGCCAGCAGCTCACTGTTATTTGGGTCCCCCCTCCACTTT. Protein product: CASSSLLFGSPLHF. The rearrangement joins TRBV7-4 to TRBJ1-6; D is ambiguous. The germline V gene has CDR1 SGHVT and CDR2 SQSDAQ. The CDR3 sequence is 14 residues long. Trimming shortened V by 4 bases and J by 13 bases, and 17 bases separated the two germline ends. The full variable domain, rest sourced from reference TRBV7-4 and TRBJ1-6, is GAGVSQSPRYKVAKRGRDVALRCDSISGHVTLYWYRQTLGQGSEVLTYSQSDAQRDKSGRPSGRFSAERPERSVSTLKIQRTEQGDSAVYLCASSSLLFGSPLHFGNGTRLTVT.

The rearrangement uses TRBV20-1 and TRBJ2-3; the match to TRBD2 covers 14 bases. This CDR3 contains 18 residues. Trimming at V came to 0 bases and at J to 6 bases, leaving 11 bases not matched to a gene. In germline, CDR1 is DFQATT, CDR2 SNEGSKA (reference sequence). The CDR3 loop reads CSARDPLPTSGGVDTQYF. CDR3 coding DNA: TGCAGTGCTAGAGACCCCCTCCCGACTAGCGGGGGGGTGGATACGCAGTATTTT.

The CDR3 DNA is TGTGCCAGCAGTTCCGACAGGGGTCCCCATCTCACTGAAGCTTTCTTT. Amino acid sequence: CASSSDRGPHLTEAFF. This sequence joins TRBV27 and TRBJ1-1, with TRBD1 matching over 8 bases. V trimming: 4 bases; J trimming: 4 bases; junction bases outside the gene matches: 11. Germline V gene sequence: CDR1 MNHEY, CDR2 SMNVEV (reference sequence). The length of the CDR3 is 16 residues.